This T cell receptor (beta chain) was recorded in a study of beta chain features in type 1 diabetes. Background on the study: Researchers looked at 85 million to 110 million sorted cells across all samples. The study's findings and limits: Shorter TCRB CDR3s, moderately but significantly so, were found in Type 1 diabetes patients in all four CD4+ subsets.

This clone has only a few counts. As yet, its antigen is unknown. Sorted CD4+ subsets: naive, central memory, regulatory, stem cell-like memory (CD45RO/CCR7/CD25/CD127/CD95/CD27 panel). The authors obtained over 95% purity in all sorted populations. Expressed TCRB transcripts were sequenced, since all the RNA that had been isolated was reverse transcribed. The method was immunoSEQ multiplex PCR; TCRdb's version includes in-frame clones alone and lacks a portion of them. The sample records about 390,000 clones, about 10% being singletons. The CDR3 runs 12 residues. CDR1 SGHTA and CDR2 FQGNSA come from the germline V gene. V lost 2 bases and J lost 7, with 7 bases in between.

The chain joins TRBV7-2 to TRBJ2-3; no firm D call. The source is a man aged 25-40 years with type 1 diabetes. Sequencing used central memory CD4+ T cells from blood. CDR3 loop: CASSLNPYTQYF. The CDR3 nucleotides read TGTGCCAGCAGCTTAAATCCGTATACGCAGTATTTT.